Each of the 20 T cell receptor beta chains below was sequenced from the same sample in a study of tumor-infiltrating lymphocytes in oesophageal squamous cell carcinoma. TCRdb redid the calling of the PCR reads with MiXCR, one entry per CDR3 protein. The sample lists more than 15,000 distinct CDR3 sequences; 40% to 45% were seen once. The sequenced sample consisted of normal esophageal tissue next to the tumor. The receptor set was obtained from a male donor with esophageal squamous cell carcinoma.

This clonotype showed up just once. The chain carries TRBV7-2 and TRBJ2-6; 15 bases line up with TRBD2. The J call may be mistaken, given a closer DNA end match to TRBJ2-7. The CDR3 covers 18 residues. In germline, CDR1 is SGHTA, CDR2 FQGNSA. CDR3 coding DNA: TGTGCCAGCAGCGCCATGGGACTAGCGGGAGGACCCTCCTACGAGCAGTACTTC. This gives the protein CASSAMGLAGGPSYEQYF.

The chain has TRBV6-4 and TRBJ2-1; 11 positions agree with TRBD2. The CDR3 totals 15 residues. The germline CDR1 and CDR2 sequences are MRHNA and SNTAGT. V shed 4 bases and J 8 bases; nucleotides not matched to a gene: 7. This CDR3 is CASSVGSGGADEQFF. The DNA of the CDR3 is TGTGCCAGCAGTGTCGGTAGCGGGGGGGCGGATGAGCAGTTCTTC.

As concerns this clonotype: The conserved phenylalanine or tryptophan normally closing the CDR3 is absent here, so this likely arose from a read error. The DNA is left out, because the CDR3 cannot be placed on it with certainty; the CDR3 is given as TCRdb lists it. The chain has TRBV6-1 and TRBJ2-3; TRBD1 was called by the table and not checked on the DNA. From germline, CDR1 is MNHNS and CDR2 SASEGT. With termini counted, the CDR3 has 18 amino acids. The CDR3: CASSGRQPQRISPSILGT.

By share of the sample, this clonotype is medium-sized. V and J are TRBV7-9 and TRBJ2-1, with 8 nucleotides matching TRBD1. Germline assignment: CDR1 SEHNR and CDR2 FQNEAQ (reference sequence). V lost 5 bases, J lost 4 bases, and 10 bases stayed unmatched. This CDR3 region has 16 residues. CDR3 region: CASSRGQGALYNEQFF. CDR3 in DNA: TGTGCCAGCAGCCGTGGACAGGGAGCGCTATACAATGAGCAGTTCTTC.

The CDR3 bases are TGCAGTGCTAGAGGGACAGGGGTTGGCTACACCTTC. This gives the protein CSARGTGVGYTF. The genes are TRBV20-1 and TRBJ1-2; 9 bases align to TRBD1. Trimming removed 1 base from V and 7 bases from J; junction bases left unmatched: 1. Per the germline V gene, CDR1 is DFQATT and CDR2 is SNEGSKA (reference sequence). This CDR3 has 12 amino acids.

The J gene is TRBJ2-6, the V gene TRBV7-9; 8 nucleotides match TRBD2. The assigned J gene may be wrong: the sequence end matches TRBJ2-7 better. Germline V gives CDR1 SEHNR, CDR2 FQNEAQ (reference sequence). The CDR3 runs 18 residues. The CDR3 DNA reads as TGTGCCAGCAGCTTGGGTCGGACTAGCAGAAGCTCCTACAATGAGCAGTACTTC. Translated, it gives CASSLGRTSRSSYNEQYF.

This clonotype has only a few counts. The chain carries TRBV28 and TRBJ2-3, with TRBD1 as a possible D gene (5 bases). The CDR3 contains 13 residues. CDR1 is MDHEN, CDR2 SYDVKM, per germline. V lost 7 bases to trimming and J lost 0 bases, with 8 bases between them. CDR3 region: CASIDSSTDTQYF. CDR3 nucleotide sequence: TGTGCCAGCATCGACAGTAGCACAGATACGCAGTATTTT. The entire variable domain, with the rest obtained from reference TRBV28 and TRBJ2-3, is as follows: DVKVTQSSRYLVKRTGEKVFLECVQDMDHENMFWYRQDPGLGLRLIYFSYDVKMKEKGDIPEGYSVSREKKERFSLILESASTNQTSMYLCASIDSSTDTQYFGPGTRLTVL.

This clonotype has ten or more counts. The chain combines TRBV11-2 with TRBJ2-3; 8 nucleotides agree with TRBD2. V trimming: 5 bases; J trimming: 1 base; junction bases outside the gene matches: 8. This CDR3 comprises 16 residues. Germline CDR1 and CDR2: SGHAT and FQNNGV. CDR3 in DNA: TGTGCCAGCAGCAAAGCGGCTAGCGGGCGCACAGATACGCAGTATTTT. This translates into CASSKAASGRTDTQYF.

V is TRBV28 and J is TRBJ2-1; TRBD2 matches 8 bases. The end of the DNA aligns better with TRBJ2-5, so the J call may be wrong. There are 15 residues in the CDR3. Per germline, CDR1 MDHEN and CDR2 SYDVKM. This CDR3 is CASSFSSSGQETQYF. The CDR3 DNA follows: TGTGCCAGCAGTTTTTCATCTAGCGGGCAGGAGACCCAGTACTTC.

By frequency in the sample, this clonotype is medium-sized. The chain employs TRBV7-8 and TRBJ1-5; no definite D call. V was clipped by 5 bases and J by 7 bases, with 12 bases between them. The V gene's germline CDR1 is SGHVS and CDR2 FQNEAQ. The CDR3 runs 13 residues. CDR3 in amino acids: CASSPDGNQPQHF. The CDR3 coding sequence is TGTGCCAGCAGCCCCGATGGGAACCAGCCCCAGCATTTT. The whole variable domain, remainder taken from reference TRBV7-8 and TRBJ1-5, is GAGVSQSPRYKVAKRGQDVALRCDPISGHVSLFWYQQALGQGPEFLTYFQNEAQLDKSGLPSDRFFAERPEGSVSTLKIQRTQQEDSAVYLCASSPDGNQPQHFGDGTRLSIL.

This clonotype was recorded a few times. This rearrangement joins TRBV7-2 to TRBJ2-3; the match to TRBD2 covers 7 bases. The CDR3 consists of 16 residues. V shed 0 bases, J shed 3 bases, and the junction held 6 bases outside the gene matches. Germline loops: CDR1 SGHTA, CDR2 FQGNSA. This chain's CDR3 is CASSLARGWMTDTQYF. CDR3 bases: TGTGCCAGCAGCTTAGCGCGGGGGTGGATGACAGATACGCAGTATTTT.

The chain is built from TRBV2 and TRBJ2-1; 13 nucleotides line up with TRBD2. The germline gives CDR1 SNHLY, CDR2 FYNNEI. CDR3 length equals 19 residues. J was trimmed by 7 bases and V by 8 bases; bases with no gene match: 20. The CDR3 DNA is TGTGCCAGCGGGATCCCCGGGACTAGCGGGAAGGGGGTTCGAAATGAGCAGTTCTTC. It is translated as CASGIPGTSGKGVRNEQFF.

This CDR3 reads CASKKTRSGLDTQYF. CDR3 DNA: TGTGCCAGCAAGAAGACTAGATCGGGGTTAGATACGCAGTATTTT. The chain has TRBV28 and TRBJ2-3; D might be TRBD2 (6 bases). Germline lookup yields CDR1 MDHEN and CDR2 SYDVKM. The V end was cut by 7 bases, the J end by 5 bases, with 19 bases between. This CDR3 spans 15 amino acids.

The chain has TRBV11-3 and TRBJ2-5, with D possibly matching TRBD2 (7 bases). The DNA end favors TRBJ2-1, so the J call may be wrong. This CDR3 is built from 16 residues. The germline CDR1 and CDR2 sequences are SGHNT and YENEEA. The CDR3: CASSLDRAGAWVEQFF. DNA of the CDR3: TGTGCCAGCAGCTTAGACCGGGCGGGGGCTTGGGTTGAGCAGTTCTTC.

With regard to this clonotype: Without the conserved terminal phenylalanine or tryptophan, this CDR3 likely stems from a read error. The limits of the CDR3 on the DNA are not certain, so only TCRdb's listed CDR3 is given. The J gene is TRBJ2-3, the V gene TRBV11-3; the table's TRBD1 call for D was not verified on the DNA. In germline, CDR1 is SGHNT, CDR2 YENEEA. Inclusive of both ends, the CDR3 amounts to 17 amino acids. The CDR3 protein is CASSLVLRGPTSSTLGT.

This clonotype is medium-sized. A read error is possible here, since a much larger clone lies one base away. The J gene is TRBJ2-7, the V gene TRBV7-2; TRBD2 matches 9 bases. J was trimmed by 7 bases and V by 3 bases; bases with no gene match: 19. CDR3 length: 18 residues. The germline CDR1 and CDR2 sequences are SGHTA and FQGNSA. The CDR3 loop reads CASSLAFAGLAFGNEQYF. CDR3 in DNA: TGTGCCAGCAGCTTGGCCTTCGCGGGACTAGCATTTGGTAATGAGCAGTACTTC.

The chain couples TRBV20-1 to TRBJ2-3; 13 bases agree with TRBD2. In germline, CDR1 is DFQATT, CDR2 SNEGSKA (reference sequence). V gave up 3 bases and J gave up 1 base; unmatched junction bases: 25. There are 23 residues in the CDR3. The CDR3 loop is CSARPRGGLAGVPQGFRTDTQYF. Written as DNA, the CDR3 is TGCAGTGCTAGGCCGCGGGGTGGACTAGCGGGAGTTCCCCAGGGGTTTCGCACAGATACGCAGTATTTT.

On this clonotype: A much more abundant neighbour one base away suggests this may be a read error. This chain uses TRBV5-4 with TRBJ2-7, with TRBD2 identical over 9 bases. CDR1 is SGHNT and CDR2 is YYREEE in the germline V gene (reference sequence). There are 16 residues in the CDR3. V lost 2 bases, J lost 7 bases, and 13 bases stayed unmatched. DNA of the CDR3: TGTGCCAGCAGCTTTGGCGGGAGGGGGGGTTTAAATGAGCAGTACTTC. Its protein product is CASSFGGRGGLNEQYF. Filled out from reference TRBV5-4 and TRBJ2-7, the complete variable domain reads ETGVTQSPTHLIKTRGQQVTLRCSSQSGHNTVSWYQQALGQGPQFIFQYYREEENGRGNFPPRFSGLQFPNYSSELNVNALELDDSALYLCASSFGGRGGLNEQYFGPGTRLTVT.

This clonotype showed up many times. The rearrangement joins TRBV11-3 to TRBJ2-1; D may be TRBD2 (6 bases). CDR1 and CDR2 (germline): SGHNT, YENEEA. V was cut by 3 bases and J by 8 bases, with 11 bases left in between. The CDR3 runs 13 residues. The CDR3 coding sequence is TGTGCCAGCAGCTTGAGTTGGGAGGATGAGCAGTTCTTC. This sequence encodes CASSLSWEDEQFF.

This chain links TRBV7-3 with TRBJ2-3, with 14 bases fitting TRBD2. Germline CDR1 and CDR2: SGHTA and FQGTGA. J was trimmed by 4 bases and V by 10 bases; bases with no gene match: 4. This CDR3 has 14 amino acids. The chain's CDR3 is CANTGLAGADTQYF. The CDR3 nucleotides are TGTGCCAATACGGGACTAGCGGGAGCAGATACGCAGTATTTT.